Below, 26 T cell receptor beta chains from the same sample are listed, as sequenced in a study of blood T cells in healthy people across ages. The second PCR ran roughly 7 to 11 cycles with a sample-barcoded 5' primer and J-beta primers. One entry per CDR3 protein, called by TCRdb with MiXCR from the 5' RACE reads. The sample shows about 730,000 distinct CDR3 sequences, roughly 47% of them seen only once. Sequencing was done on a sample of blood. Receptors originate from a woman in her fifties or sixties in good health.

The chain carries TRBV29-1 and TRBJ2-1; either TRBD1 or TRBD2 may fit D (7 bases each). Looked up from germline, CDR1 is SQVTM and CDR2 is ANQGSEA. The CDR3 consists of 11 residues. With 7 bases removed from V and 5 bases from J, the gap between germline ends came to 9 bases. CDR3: CSAGGDNEQFF. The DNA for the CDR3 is TGCAGCGCAGGGGGGGACAATGAGCAGTTCTTC.

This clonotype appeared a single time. The CDR3 nucleotides are TGTGCCAGCACCTACGTCGGCGGGGAGCTGTTTTTT. It encodes CASTYVGGELFF. The rearrangement links TRBV6-5 to TRBJ2-2; the D is unclear. The CDR3 totals 12 residues. Germline assignment: CDR1 MNHEY and CDR2 SVGAGI. Trimming stripped 7 bases from V and 7 bases from J, with 10 bases between.

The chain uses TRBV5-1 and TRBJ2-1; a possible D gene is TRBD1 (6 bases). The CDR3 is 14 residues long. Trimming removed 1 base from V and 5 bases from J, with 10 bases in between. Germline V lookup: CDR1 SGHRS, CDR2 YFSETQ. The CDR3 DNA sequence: TGCGCCAGCAGCTTGCCCGACAGGCACAATGAGCAGTTCTTC. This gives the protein CASSLPDRHNEQFF.

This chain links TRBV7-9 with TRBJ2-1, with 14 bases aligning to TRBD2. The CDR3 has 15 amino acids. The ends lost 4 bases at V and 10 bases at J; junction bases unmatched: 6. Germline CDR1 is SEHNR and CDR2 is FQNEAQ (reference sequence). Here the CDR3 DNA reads TGTGCCAGCAGCTCCGGGACTAGCGGGAGTTGGGAGCAGTTCTTC. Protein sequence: CASSSGTSGSWEQFF.

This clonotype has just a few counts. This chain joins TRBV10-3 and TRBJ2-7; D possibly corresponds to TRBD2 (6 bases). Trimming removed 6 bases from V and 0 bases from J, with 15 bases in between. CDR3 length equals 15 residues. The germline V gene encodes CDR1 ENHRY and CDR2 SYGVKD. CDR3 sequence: CAIRNQGLSSYEQYF. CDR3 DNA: TGTGCCATCAGAAACCAGGGACTGAGCTCCTACGAGCAGTACTTC.

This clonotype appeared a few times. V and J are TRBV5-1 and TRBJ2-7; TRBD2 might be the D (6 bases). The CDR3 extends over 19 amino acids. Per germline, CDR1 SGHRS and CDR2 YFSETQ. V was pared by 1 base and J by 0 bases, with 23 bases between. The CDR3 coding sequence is TGCGCCAGCAGCTTGATTCCCCTGGGAGGTGACAGCCACTCCTACGAGCAGTACTTC. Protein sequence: CASSLIPLGGDSHSYEQYF.

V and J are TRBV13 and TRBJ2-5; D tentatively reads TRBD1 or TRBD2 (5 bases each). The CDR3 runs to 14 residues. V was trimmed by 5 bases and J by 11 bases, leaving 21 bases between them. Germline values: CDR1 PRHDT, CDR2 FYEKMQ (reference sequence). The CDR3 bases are TGTGCCAGCAGCCCGGGGACCGGAGCCGGGGAGCAGTACTTC. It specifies CASSPGTGAGEQYF.

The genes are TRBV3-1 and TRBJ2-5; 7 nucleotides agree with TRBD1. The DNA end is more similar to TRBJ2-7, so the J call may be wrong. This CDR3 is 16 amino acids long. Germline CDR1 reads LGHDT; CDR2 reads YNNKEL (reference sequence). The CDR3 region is CASSRTATGYSYEQYF. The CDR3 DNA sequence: TGTGCCAGCAGCCGGACAGCGACAGGGTATTCCTACGAGCAGTACTTC.

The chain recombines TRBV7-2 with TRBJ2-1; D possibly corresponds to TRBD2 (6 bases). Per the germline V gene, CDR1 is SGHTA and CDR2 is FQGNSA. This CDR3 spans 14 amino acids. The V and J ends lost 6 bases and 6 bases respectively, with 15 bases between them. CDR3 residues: CASSTGTPINEQFF. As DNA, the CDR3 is TGTGCCAGCAGTACCGGGACTCCAATCAATGAGCAGTTCTTC.

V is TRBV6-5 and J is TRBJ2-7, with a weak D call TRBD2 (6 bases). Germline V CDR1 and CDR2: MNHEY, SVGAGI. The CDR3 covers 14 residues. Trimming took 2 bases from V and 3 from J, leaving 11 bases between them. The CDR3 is CASSYGRGRYEQYF. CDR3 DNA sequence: TGTGCCAGCAGTTACGGGCGGGGTCGCTACGAGCAGTACTTC.

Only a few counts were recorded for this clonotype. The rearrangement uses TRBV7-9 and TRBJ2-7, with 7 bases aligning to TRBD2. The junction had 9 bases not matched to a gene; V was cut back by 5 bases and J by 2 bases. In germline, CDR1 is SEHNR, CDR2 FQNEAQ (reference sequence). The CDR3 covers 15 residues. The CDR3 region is CASSRGRGIPYEQYF. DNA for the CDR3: TGTGCCAGCAGCCGGGGGAGGGGAATACCCTACGAGCAGTACTTC.

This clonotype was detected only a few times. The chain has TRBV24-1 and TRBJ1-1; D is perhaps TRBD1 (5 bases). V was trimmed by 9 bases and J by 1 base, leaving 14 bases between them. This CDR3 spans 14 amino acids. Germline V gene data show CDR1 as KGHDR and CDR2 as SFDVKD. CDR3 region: CATGAGAANTEAFF. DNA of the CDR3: TGTGCCACCGGTGCCGGGGCAGCGAACACTGAAGCTTTCTTT.

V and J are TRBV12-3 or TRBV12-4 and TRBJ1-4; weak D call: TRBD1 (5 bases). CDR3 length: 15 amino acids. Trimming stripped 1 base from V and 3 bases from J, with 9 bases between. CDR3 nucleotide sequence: TGTGCCAGCAGTTTAGGACAGCCCCCTAATGAAAAACTGTTTTTT. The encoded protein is CASSLGQPPNEKLFF.

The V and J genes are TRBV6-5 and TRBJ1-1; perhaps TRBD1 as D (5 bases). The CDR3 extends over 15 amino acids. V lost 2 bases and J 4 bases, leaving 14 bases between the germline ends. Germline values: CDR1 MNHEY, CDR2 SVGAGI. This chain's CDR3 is CASSYPGTPGTEAFF. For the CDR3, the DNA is TGTGCCAGCAGTTACCCGGGGACCCCAGGCACTGAAGCTTTCTTT.

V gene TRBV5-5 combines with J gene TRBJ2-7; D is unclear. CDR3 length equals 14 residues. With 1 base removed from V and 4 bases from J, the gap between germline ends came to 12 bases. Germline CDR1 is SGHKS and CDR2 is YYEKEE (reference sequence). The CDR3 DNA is TGTGCCAGCAGCTTGTTTCTAGACCCATACGAGCAGTACTTC. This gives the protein CASSLFLDPYEQYF.

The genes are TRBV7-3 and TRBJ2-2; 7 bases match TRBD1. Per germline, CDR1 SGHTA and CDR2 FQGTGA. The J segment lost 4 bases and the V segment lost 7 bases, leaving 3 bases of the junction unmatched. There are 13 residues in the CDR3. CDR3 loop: CASKGATTGELFF. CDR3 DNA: TGTGCCAGCAAGGGGGCCACCACCGGGGAGCTGTTTTTT.

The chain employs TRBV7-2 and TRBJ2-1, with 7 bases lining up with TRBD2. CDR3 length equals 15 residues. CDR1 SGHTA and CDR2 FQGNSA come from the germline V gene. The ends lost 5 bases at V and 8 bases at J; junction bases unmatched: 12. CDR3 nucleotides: TGTGCCAGCAGCGCCGGGCGGGGGACTGGCTATGAGCAGTTCTTC. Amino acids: CASSAGRGTGYEQFF.

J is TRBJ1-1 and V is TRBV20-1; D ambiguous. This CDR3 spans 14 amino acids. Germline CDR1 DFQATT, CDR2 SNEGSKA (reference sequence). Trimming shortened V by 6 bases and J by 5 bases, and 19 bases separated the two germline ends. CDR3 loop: CSAYLDGGLTEAFF. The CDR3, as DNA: TGCAGTGCCTACCTGGACGGAGGATTGACTGAAGCTTTCTTT.

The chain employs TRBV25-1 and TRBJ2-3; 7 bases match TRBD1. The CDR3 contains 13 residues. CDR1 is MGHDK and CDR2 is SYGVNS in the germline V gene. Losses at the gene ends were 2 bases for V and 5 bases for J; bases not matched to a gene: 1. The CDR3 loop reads CASSETGVDTQYF. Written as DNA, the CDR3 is TGTGCCAGCAGTGAAACAGGGGTAGATACGCAGTATTTT.

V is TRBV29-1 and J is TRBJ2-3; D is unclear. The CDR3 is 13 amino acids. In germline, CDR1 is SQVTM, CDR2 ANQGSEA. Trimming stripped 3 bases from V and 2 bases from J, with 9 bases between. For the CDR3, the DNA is TGCAGCGTTGAGGTCCGAAACACAGATACGCAGTATTTT. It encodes CSVEVRNTDTQYF.

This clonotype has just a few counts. CDR3 nucleotides: TGTGCCAGCTCACCACCAGACAGTAACACTGAAGCTTTCTTT. This encodes CASSPPDSNTEAFF. The rearrangement joins TRBV18 to TRBJ1-1, with D maybe TRBD1 (5 bases). Per germline, CDR1 KGHSH and CDR2 LQKENI. V lost 0 bases, J lost 2 bases, and 7 bases lay in between. This CDR3 contains 14 residues.

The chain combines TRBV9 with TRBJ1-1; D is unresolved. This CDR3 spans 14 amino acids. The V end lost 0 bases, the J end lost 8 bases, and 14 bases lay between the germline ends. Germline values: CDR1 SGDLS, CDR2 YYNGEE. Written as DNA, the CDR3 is TGTGCCAGCAGCGTAGAACCTGGGTCGTGGGAAGCTTTCTTT. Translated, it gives CASSVEPGSWEAFF.

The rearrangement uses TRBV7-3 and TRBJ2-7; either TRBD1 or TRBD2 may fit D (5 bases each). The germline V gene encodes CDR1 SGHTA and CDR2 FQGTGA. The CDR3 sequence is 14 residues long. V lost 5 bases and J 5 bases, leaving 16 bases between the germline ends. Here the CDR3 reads CASSLDWDGNEQYF. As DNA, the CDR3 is TGTGCCAGCAGCCTTGACTGGGACGGCAACGAGCAGTACTTC.

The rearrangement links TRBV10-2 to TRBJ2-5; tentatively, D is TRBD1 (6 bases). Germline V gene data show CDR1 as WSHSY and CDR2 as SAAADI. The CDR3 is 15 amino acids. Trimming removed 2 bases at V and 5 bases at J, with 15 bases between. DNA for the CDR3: TGCGCCAGCAGTGAGAGCTGGGGGCGAGGCGAGACCCAGTACTTC. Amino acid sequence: CASSESWGRGETQYF.

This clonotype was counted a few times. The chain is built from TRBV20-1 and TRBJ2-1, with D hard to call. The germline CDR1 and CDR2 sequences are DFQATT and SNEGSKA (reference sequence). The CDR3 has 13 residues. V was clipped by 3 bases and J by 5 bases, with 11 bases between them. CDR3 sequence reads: CSARGLVDNEQFF. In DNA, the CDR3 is TGCAGTGCTAGGGGCCTGGTTGACAATGAGCAGTTCTTC.

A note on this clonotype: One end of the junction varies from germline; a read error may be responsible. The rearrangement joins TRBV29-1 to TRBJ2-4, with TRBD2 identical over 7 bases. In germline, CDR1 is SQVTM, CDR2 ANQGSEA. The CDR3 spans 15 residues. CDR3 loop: CSVGSGREAKSIQYF. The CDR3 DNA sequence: TGCAGCGTTGGGTCAGGGAGGGAAGCCAAAAGCATTCAGTACTTC.